This note documents a single TCR beta chain sequence. Its cognate antigen is unknown. The PCR employed 60 Vbeta primers together with 13 Jbeta primers. The authors' processing: In a later analysis, 80 million or so unique TCR beta chains included roughly 11 million shared by two or more donors. Some clones are missing from TCRdb's copy, which holds only in-frame ones; the method was immunoSEQ multiplex PCR. V and J calls and clone size follow that table, whereas D and trimming were derived from the DNA. The sample lists about 200,000 clones, roughly 80% seen once, with about 3.1% in the top ten. In germline, CDR1 is SGHRS, CDR2 YFSETQ. The CDR3 runs 17 residues. Trimming cost V 0 bases and J 1 base, with 14 bases left between them. The data are from a study of cytomegalovirus exposure and HLA in healthy donors. General study results and limits: Available immune exposure information was restricted to CMV serostatus only. Apparent HLA restriction characterized most CMV-associated TCR beta chains in a later analysis.

V and J are TRBV5-1 and TRBJ2-1, with a tentative D call TRBD2 (6 bases). The receptor was derived from a man aged 25-45 years in good health and CMV-seronegative. The sample was PBMCs. The CDR3 loop is CASSLAGGWESYNEQFF. The CDR3 DNA is TGCGCCAGCAGCTTGGCCGGAGGGTGGGAATCCTACAATGAGCAGTTCTTC.